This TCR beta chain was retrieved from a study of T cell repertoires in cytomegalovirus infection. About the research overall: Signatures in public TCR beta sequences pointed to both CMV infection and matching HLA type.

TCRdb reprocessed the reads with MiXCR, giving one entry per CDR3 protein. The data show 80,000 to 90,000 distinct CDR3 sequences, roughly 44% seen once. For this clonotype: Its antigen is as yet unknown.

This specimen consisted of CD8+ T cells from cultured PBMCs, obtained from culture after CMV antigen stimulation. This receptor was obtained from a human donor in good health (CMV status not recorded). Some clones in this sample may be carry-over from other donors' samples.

CDR3 amino acids: CSARVTVRTGEQFF. In DNA form, the CDR3 reads TGCAGTGCTAGAGTAACGGTTAGGACGGGGGAGCAGTTCTTC. The chain recombines TRBV20-1 with TRBJ2-1; D may be TRBD2 (5 bases). Germline CDR1 reads DFQATT; CDR2 reads SNEGSKA (reference sequence). Deletions cut 1 base from V and 10 bases from J, with 17 bases between. The CDR3 is 14 residues long.